This T cell receptor (beta chain) comes out of a study of T cell responses to AZD1222 COVID-19 vaccine. As for the study in general: Pooling was applied to second doses at about 4 or about 12 weeks.

Here immunoSEQ multiplex PCR was the method, and the copy in TCRdb shows in-frame clones only, minus some. Found here are 150,000 to 200,000 clones, 80% to 95% of them singletons; the top ten hold approximately 3.9%. As concerns this clone: The antigen remains undetermined.

CDR1 and CDR2 (germline): LNHDA, SQIVND (reference sequence). V dropped 7 bases and J dropped 8 bases, with 17 bases sitting between them. There are 13 residues in the CDR3. Notes on the study in general: Females made up more of the donors, who were largely white British, and clonal diversity may have come out too low.

The specimen comprised peripheral blood, sampled on day 0 of AZD1222 vaccination. The receptor was derived from an adult in good health. The rearrangement joins TRBV19 to TRBJ1-2; possibly TRBD1 for D (5 bases). CDR3 amino acids: CASTPSGPVGYTF. CDR3 nucleotides: TGTGCCAGTACCCCTTCGGGACCCGTGGGCTACACCTTC.